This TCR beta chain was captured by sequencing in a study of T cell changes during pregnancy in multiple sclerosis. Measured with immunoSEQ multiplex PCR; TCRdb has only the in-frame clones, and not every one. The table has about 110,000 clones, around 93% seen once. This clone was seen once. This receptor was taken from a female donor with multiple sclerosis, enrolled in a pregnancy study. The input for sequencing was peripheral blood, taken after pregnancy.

CDR3 in amino acids: CASSLDPGEQYF. The CDR3 nucleotides are TGTGCCAGCAGCTTAGATCCCGGGGAGCAGTACTTC. This chain links TRBV11-3 with TRBJ2-7; D unresolved. The CDR3 covers 12 residues. The V gene's germline CDR1 is SGHNT and CDR2 YENEEA. V lost 0 bases and J 7 bases, leaving 7 bases between the germline ends.